The 30 T cell receptor beta chains listed next were all sequenced from one sample in a study of OX40 agonist ivuxolimab in advanced cancers. Assay used: immunoSEQ multiplex PCR; TCRdb lists only in-frame clones, some missing. Of tens of thousands of clones listed, about four fifths are singletons. The specimen comprised CD4+ or CD8+ T cells sorted from blood, sampled in a trial of the OX40 agonist ivuxolimab. These receptors were taken from an adult with an advanced solid tumor such as melanoma, head and neck, liver or kidney cancer.

V and J are TRBV27 and TRBJ1-3, with D unclear. The length of the CDR3 is 11 residues. V was trimmed by 4 bases and J by 8 bases, leaving 6 bases between them. CDR1 is MNHEY, CDR2 SMNVEV, per germline (reference sequence). CDR3 DNA sequence: TGTGCCAGCAGTTCCCAGGACACCATATATTTT. Its protein is CASSSQDTIYF.

This chain connects TRBV14 to TRBJ2-3, with D unresolved. The CDR3 is 13 residues long. Per germline, CDR1 SGHDN and CDR2 FVKESK. V dropped 0 bases and J dropped 8 bases, with 9 bases sitting between them. CDR3 DNA: TGTGCCAGCAGCCAAGATTGGAGTGGTACGCAGTATTTT. Translated: CASSQDWSGTQYF.

The rearrangement links TRBV5-1 to TRBJ2-3, with unresolved D. With 0 bases removed from V and 2 bases from J, the gap between germline ends came to 10 bases. From germline, CDR1 is SGHRS and CDR2 YFSETQ. CDR3 length: 15 residues. DNA for the CDR3: TGCGCCAGCAGCTTGGCCTCAGGTTTCACAGATACGCAGTATTTT. Translation gives CASSLASGFTDTQYF.

The chain is built from TRBV19 and TRBJ2-6; D possibly uses TRBD1 or TRBD2 (5 bases each). Germline lookup yields CDR1 LNHDA and CDR2 SQIVND (reference sequence). The CDR3 length is 17 residues. Trimming left V 7 bases short and J 0 bases short, with 16 bases between. The CDR3 DNA reads as TGTGCCAGTACCGCCCGGGACGGTAGCTCTGGGGCCAACGTCCTGACTTTC. This translates into CASTARDGSSGANVLTF.

Details on this clone: The sample carries other DNA sequences with the same CDR3. This chain connects TRBV28 to TRBJ2-1; D unclear. Per the germline V gene, CDR1 is MDHEN and CDR2 is SYDVKM. The CDR3 is 11 amino acids. Trimming removed 1 base at V and 9 bases at J, with 4 bases between. The DNA for the CDR3 is TGTGCCAGCAGTTTATCTCTTGAGCAGTTCTTC. This sequence encodes CASSLSLEQFF.

The J gene is TRBJ1-3, the V gene TRBV5-4, with no clear D. Germline-derived CDR1 and CDR2 are SGHNT and YYREEE (reference sequence). There are 16 residues in the CDR3. V was trimmed by 0 bases and J by 0 bases, leaving 10 bases between them. The CDR3 DNA is TGTGCCAGCAGCTTGGCCTCGGGGTACTCTGGAAACACCATATATTTT. It codes for CASSLASGYSGNTIYF.

This sequence joins TRBV6-4 and TRBJ1-2, with a weak D call TRBD1 (6 bases). The CDR3 covers 14 residues. Germline V gene data show CDR1 as MRHNA and CDR2 as SNTAGT. The V and J ends lost 8 bases and 4 bases respectively, with 17 bases between them. CDR3 sequence reads: CASSKDSRAYGYTF. The DNA for the CDR3 is TGTGCCAGCTCGAAGGACAGTAGAGCCTATGGCTACACCTTC.

The chain couples TRBV6-1 to TRBJ2-7; the match to TRBD1 covers 10 bases. The CDR3 totals 14 residues. After removal of 6 bases from V and 5 bases from J, the junction contained 7 bases not matched to a gene. CDR1 MNHNS and CDR2 SASEGT come from the germline V gene. CDR3 amino acids: CASSPVGTGDEQYV. CDR3 in DNA: TGTGCCAGCAGCCCCGTGGGGACAGGGGACGAGCAGTACGTC.

This CDR3 reads CASSQQGQGYRTF. The CDR3 DNA reads TGTGCCAGCTCACAGCAGGGGCAGGGCTACCGGACCTTC. The chain couples TRBV18 to TRBJ1-2, with D possibly being TRBD1 (6 bases). V was cut by 4 bases and J by 14 bases, with 20 bases left in between. Germline CDR1 is KGHSH and CDR2 is LQKENI. The CDR3 extends over 13 amino acids.

CDR3 DNA sequence: TGCAGCGGGCAGCTGAACACTGAAGCTTTCTTT. Its translation is CSGQLNTEAFF. This sequence joins TRBV29-1 and TRBJ1-1, with D unclear. Germline V lookup: CDR1 SQVTM, CDR2 ANQGSEA. The V end was cut by 7 bases, the J end by 0 bases, with 6 bases between. This CDR3 region has 11 residues. Supplemented by reference TRBV29-1 and TRBJ1-1, the full variable domain reads SAVISQKPSRDICQRGTSLTIQCQVDSQVTMMFWYRQQPGQSLTLIATANQGSEATYESGFVIDKFPISRPNLTFSTLTVSNMSPEDSSIYLCSGQLNTEAFFGQGTRLTVV.

The genes are TRBV27 and TRBJ1-1; perhaps TRBD1 as D (5 bases). The V and J ends lost 0 bases and 4 bases respectively, with 9 bases between them. Germline V CDR1 and CDR2: MNHEY, SMNVEV (reference sequence). The CDR3 is 14 amino acids. CDR3 protein: CASSLSIGATEAFF. The CDR3 DNA is TGTGCCAGCAGTTTATCAATTGGGGCCACTGAAGCTTTCTTT.

V usage is TRBV2 and J usage is TRBJ1-2; D may be TRBD1 (6 bases). The CDR3 is 14 residues long. CDR1 is SNHLY, CDR2 FYNNEI, per germline. The V gene lost 3 bases and the J gene lost 7 bases, with 15 bases spanning the gap. The DNA of the CDR3 is TGTGCCAGCAGTGATGTCAGGGGAAGTGGTGGCTACACCTTC. Translating it yields CASSDVRGSGGYTF. Using reference TRBV2 and TRBJ1-2 for the parts outside the CDR3, the full variable domain is EPEVTQTPSHQVTQMGQEVILRCVPISNHLYFYWYRQILGQKVEFLVSFYNNEISEKSEIFDDQFSVERPDGSNFTLKIRSTKLEDSAMYFCASSDVRGSGGYTFGSGTRLTVV.

V usage is TRBV18 and J usage is TRBJ2-5; D is perhaps TRBD2 (6 bases). CDR1 KGHSH and CDR2 LQKENI come from the germline V gene. V was cut by 3 bases and J by 2 bases, with 10 bases left in between. This CDR3 has 14 amino acids. CDR3 amino acids: CASSPGSVQETQYF. DNA of the CDR3: TGTGCCAGCTCACCCGGGAGTGTACAAGAGACCCAGTACTTC.

V is TRBV5-1 and J is TRBJ1-4; unclear D gene. The CDR3 loop spans 15 amino acids. Germline V gene data show CDR1 as SGHRS and CDR2 as YFSETQ. The V gene lost 0 bases and the J gene lost 4 bases, with 10 bases spanning the gap. CDR3 coding DNA: TGCGCCAGCAGCTTGGATGGGGATCTTAATGAAAAACTGTTTTTT. Residues: CASSLDGDLNEKLFF.

The rearrangement joins TRBV4-3 to TRBJ1-6, with TRBD1 as a possible D gene (6 bases). V was clipped by 4 bases and J by 9 bases, with 16 bases between them. This CDR3 spans 15 amino acids. Germline CDR1 is LGHNA and CDR2 is YSLEER. CDR3 residues: CASSLAGGQGSPLHF. The CDR3, as DNA: TGCGCCAGCAGCCTAGCGGGGGGGCAGGGTTCACCCCTCCACTTT.

The DNA for the CDR3 is TGTGCCAGCAGCTTAGCGGGACAGGTGGTCACCGGGGAGCTGTTTTTT. This codes for CASSLAGQVVTGELFF. The rearrangement uses TRBV11-1 and TRBJ2-2; TRBD1 matches at 8 bases. The V gene's germline CDR1 is SGHAT and CDR2 FQDESV (reference sequence). Trimming took 0 bases from V and 4 from J; bases not matched to a gene: 4. The CDR3 runs 16 residues.

This chain links TRBV6-5 with TRBJ1-5; a possible D gene is TRBD1 (6 bases). The V end was cut by 6 bases, the J end by 5 bases, with 17 bases between. The CDR3 is 15 residues long. Germline CDR1 MNHEY, CDR2 SVGAGI. As DNA, the CDR3 is TGTGCCAGCAGGCCAAACCGGGACAACTATCAGCCCCAGCATTTT. Translation gives CASRPNRDNYQPQHF.

To note about this clone: A read error may account for a junction end that differs from germline. The chain is built from TRBV11-2 and TRBJ1-5, with D perhaps matching TRBD1 (6 bases). CDR1 and CDR2 (germline): SGHAT, FQNNGV. CDR3 length: 17 residues. The CDR3 DNA follows: TGTGCCAACAGCTTAGGGGGTGGCCGGGGGGGATATCAGCCCCAGCATTTT. It translates to CANSLGGGRGGYQPQHF.

This clone came up a few times. This rearrangement joins TRBV7-6 to TRBJ2-2, with a weak D call TRBD1 (5 bases). The CDR3 consists of 15 residues. CDR1 SGHVS and CDR2 FNYEAQ come from the germline V gene. Trimming took off 5 bases at V and 2 bases at J, with 12 bases between the two ends. The CDR3 loop is CASSPSGPNTGELFF. The DNA of the CDR3 is TGTGCCAGCAGCCCGTCAGGGCCAAACACCGGGGAGCTGTTTTTT.

The DNA for the CDR3 is TGTGCCAGCAGTTTATGGGGGACAGATAATGAAAAACTGTTTTTT. This codes for CASSLWGTDNEKLFF. The chain is built from TRBV28 and TRBJ1-4, with 7 bases aligning to TRBD1. Germline loops: CDR1 MDHEN, CDR2 SYDVKM. This CDR3 region has 15 residues. J lost 4 bases, V lost 0 bases, and 2 bases had no gene match.

The chain couples TRBV6-4 to TRBJ2-6, with 7 bases lining up with TRBD1. V was clipped by 0 bases and J by 5 bases; unmatched bases: 10. Germline V lookup: CDR1 MRHNA, CDR2 SNTAGT. The CDR3 is 18 residues long. Here the CDR3 reads CASSDSGGLGTRANVLTF. DNA of the CDR3: TGTGCCAGCAGTGACTCAGGGGGCCTTGGTACTAGGGCCAACGTCCTGACTTTC.

This chain links TRBV28 with TRBJ1-2, with 7 bases fitting TRBD1. V was pared by 8 bases and J by 5 bases, with 14 bases of the junction left unmatched. Per germline, CDR1 MDHEN and CDR2 SYDVKM. The CDR3 spans 15 residues. The CDR3 is CASGSTGISMYGYTF. The CDR3 region has the DNA TGTGCCAGCGGGTCGACAGGGATCAGCATGTATGGCTACACCTTC.

The chain has TRBV28 and TRBJ1-2, with D perhaps TRBD1 (6 bases). The V and J ends lost 5 bases and 6 bases respectively, with 19 bases between them. Germline V gene sequence: CDR1 MDHEN, CDR2 SYDVKM. CDR3 size: 15 residues. In nucleotides, the CDR3 is TGTGCCAGCAGTGACCCCGGCATGGGGGCCCATGGCTACACCTTC. It translates to CASSDPGMGAHGYTF.

The genes are TRBV6-6 and TRBJ2-3; 11 bases are shared with TRBD2. The junction had 3 bases not matched to a gene; V was cut back by 2 bases and J by 2 bases. CDR1 and CDR2 (germline): MNHNY, SVGAGI (reference sequence). The CDR3 sequence is 16 residues long. The DNA for the CDR3 is TGTGCCAGCAGTTACGTAGCGGGGGGGAACACAGATACGCAGTATTTT. This codes for CASSYVAGGNTDTQYF.

The chain employs TRBV19 and TRBJ1-2; 10 bases are shared with TRBD1. There are 13 residues in the CDR3. Germline V CDR1 and CDR2: LNHDA, SQIVND (reference sequence). Germline trimming cut 4 bases from V and 5 bases from J; bases unmatched to any gene: 1. This chain's CDR3 is CASSTGQGYGYTF. The CDR3 nucleotides are TGTGCCAGTAGTACGGGACAGGGGTATGGCTACACCTTC.

The genes are TRBV11-2 and TRBJ1-5, with 7 nucleotides matching TRBD1. Germline assignment: CDR1 SGHAT and CDR2 FQNNGV. The junction had 3 bases not matched to a gene; V was cut back by 4 bases and J by 6 bases. This CDR3 has 13 amino acids. CDR3 DNA: TGTGCCAGCAGCTCAGGGGGTGGTCAGCCCCAGCATTTT. It encodes CASSSGGGQPQHF.

This clone has a handful of counts. V gene TRBV7-2 combines with J gene TRBJ2-3; D remains unclear. CDR1 and CDR2 (germline): SGHTA, FQGNSA. V gave up 2 bases and J gave up 4 bases, with 4 bases separating them. The CDR3 consists of 12 residues. CDR3 bases: TGTGCCAGCAGCTTAATTCCAGATACGCAGTATTTT. Translating gives CASSLIPDTQYF.

This clone was seen only once. This chain joins TRBV7-2 and TRBJ1-5; TRBD1 matches at 7 bases. Germline loops: CDR1 SGHTA, CDR2 FQGNSA. CDR3 length equals 15 residues. V lost 0 bases, J lost 5 bases, and 4 bases stayed unmatched. CDR3: CASSLAWTGDQPQHF. CDR3 DNA sequence: TGTGCCAGCAGCTTAGCCTGGACAGGCGATCAGCCCCAGCATTTT.

This clone showed up just once. The chain couples TRBV27 to TRBJ2-5; the D is unclear. Germline values: CDR1 MNHEY, CDR2 SMNVEV (reference sequence). V lost 1 base and J 0 bases, leaving 3 bases between the germline ends. The CDR3 runs to 13 residues. CDR3 coding DNA: TGTGCCAGCAGTTTATGGGACCAAGAGACCCAGTACTTC. This codes for CASSLWDQETQYF.

The V and J genes are TRBV5-4 and TRBJ2-1; tentatively, D is TRBD1 or TRBD2 (7 bases each). Trimming took 2 bases from V and 9 from J, leaving 18 bases between them. CDR3 length: 15 residues. CDR1 SGHNT and CDR2 YYREEE come from the germline V gene (reference sequence). CDR3 sequence reads: CASSFRQGGEGEQFF. DNA for the CDR3: TGTGCCAGCAGCTTTAGACAGGGAGGGGAGGGTGAGCAGTTCTTC.